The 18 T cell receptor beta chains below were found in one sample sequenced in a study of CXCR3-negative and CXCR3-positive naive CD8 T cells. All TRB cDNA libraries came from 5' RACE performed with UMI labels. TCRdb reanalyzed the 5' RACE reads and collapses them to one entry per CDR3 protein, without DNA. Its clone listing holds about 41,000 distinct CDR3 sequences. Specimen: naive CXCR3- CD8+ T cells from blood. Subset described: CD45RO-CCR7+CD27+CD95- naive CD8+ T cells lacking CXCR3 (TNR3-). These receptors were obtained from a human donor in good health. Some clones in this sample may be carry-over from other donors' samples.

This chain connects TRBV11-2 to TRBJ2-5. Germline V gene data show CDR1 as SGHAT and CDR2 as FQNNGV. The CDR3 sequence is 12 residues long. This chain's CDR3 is CASTGFPETQYF.

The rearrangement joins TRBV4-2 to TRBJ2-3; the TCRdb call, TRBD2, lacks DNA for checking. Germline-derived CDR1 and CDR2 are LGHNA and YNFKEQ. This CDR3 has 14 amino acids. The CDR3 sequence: CASSGTSDTDTQYF.

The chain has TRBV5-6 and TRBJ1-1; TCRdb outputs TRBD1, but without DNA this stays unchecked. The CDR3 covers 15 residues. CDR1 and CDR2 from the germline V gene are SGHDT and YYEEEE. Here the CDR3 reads CASSFRGRVNTEAFF.

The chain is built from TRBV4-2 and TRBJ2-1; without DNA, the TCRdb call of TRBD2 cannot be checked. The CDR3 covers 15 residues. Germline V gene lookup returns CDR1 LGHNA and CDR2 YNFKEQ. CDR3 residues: CASSLRAGKNNEQFF.

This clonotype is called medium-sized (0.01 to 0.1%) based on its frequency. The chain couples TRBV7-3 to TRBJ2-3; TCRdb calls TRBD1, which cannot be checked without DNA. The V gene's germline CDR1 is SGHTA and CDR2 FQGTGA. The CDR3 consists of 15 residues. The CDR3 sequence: CASSLMDRGTDTQYF.

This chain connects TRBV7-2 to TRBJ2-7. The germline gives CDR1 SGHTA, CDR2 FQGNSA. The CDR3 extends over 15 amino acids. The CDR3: CASRLSAMSSYEQYF.

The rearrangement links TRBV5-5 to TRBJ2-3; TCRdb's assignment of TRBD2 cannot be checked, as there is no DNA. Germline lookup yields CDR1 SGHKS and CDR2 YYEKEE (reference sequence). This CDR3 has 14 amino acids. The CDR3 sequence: CASSRGGGTDTQYF. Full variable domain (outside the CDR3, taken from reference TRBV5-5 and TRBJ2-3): DAGVTQSPTHLIKTRGQQVTLRCSPISGHKSVSWYQQVLGQGPQFIFQYYEKEERGRGNFPDRFSARQFPNYSSELNVNALLLGDSALYLCASSRGGGTDTQYFGPGTRLTVL.

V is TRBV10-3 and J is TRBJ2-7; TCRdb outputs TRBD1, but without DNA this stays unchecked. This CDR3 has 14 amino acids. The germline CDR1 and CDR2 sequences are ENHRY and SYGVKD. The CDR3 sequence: CAIGGGGGTYEQYF.

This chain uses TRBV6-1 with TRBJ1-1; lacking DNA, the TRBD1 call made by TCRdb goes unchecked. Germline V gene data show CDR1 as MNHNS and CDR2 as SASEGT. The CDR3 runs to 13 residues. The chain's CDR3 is CASSQIQGPEAFF.

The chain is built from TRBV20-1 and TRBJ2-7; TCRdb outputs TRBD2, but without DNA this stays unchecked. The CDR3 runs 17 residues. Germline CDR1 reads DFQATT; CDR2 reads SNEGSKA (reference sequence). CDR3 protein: CSATGTPLLKTTYEQYF.

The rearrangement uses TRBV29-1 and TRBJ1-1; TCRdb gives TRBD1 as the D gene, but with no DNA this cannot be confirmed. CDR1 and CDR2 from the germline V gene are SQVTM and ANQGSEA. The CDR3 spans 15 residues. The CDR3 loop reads CSVAGGVLSGTEAFF.

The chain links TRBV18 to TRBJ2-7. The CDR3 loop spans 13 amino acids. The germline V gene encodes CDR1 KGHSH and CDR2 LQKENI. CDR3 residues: CASSTPEGYEQYF.

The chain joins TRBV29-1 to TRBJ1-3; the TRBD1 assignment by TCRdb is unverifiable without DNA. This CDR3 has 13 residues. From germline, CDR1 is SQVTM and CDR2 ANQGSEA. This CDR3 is CSVQGYTGNTIYF.

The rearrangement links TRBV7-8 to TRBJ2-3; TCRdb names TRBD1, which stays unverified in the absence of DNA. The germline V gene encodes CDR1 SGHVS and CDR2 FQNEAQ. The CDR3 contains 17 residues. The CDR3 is CASSLPQPGPGSDTQYF. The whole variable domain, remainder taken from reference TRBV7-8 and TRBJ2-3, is GAGVSQSPRYKVAKRGQDVALRCDPISGHVSLFWYQQALGQGPEFLTYFQNEAQLDKSGLPSDRFFAERPEGSVSTLKIQRTQQEDSAVYLCASSLPQPGPGSDTQYFGPGTRLTVL.

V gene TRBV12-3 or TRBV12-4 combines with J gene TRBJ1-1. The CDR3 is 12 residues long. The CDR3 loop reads CASSLGGAEAFF.

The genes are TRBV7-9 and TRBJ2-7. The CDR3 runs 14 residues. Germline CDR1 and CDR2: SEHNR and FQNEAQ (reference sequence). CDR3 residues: CASSETGSTYEQYF.

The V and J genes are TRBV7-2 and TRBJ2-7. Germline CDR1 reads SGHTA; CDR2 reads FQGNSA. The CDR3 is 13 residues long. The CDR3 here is CASSFHFPHEQYF.

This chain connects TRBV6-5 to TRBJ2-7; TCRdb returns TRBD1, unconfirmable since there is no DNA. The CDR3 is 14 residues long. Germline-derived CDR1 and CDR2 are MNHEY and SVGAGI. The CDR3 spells CASSYGTGGYEQYF.